This T cell receptor (beta chain) was sequenced for a study of shared clonotypes between healthy human individuals. Whole-study results and caveats: What naive subsets generally showed was a larger estimated richness than memory subsets showed. Clonotype sharing among donors was expected to depend on sequencing depth.

Comment on this clone: Its target is unknown.

Terminally differentiated effector memory CD45RA+ cells were left out of the naive CD8 fraction, which was CD45RO-negative and positively selected for CCR7. Each PCR replicate from the sorted subsets contained about 210 ng DNA, which is 30,000 or so T cell genomes. TCRdb's table, derived via immunoSEQ multiplex PCR, lists solely in-frame clones and lacks some. In the table there are hundreds of thousands of clones, roughly 95% of which are singletons. Germline V gene lookup returns CDR1 MNHEY and CDR2 SVGAGI. CDR3 length: 15 residues. Between the trimmed V and J ends, which lost 7 bases and 0 bases, there was a span of 13 bases.

The chain couples TRBV6-5 to TRBJ2-1; D possibly corresponds to TRBD2 (6 bases). The sequenced sample consisted of naive CD8+ T cells sorted from blood. The clonotype was recovered from a woman in her twenties or thirties in good health. The DNA of the CDR3 is TGTGCCAGCAATCCGGGGAGGAGCTCCTACAATGAGCAGTTCTTC. This gives the protein CASNPGRSSYNEQFF.